The 29 T cell receptor beta chains reported below all come from one sample, sequenced in a study of Ad26.COV2.S vaccination and SARS-CoV-2 variants. Profiled with immunoSEQ multiplex PCR; TCRdb holds only in-frame clones, not every one. The sample has over 200,000 clones, roughly 88% seen once. Treatment here: roughly 18 received Ad26.COV2.S at low or high dose, single or two shots; 5 received placebo; per-sample allocation not given. Sample collection was performed on day 63 after the first vaccine or placebo injection. The sample here was peripheral blood, taken in a trial of Ad26.COV2.S vaccine versus placebo. The receptors derive from a person between 18 and 60 years old who received the Ad26.COV2.S COVID-19 vaccine or a placebo.

This chain links TRBV20-1 with TRBJ1-2, with no clear D. V gave up 1 base and J gave up 7 bases, with 7 bases separating them. This CDR3 contains 11 residues. Germline-derived CDR1 and CDR2 are DFQATT and SNEGSKA (reference sequence). The DNA of the CDR3 is TGCAGTGCTAGAGTCCCGTTTGGCTACACCTTC. Encoded protein: CSARVPFGYTF.

The V call is TRBV21-1, the J call TRBJ2-7; the listed D gene, TRBD2, was not tested against the DNA. TRBV21-1 is shown as a pseudogene. The CDR3 totals 19 residues. CDR3 bases: TGTGCCAGTCCGAAAACGGGGAGTATAGCGGGGACCCACTCCTACGAGCAGTACTTC. This codes for CASPKTGSIAGTHSYEQYF.

The chain joins TRBV2 to TRBJ1-6; D ambiguous. The germline CDR1 and CDR2 sequences are SNHLY and FYNNEI. CDR3 length equals 13 residues. V lost 10 bases and J 8 bases, leaving 15 bases between the germline ends. Here the CDR3 DNA reads TGTGCCACTCGCCGAGGCAGAGATTCACCCCTCCACTTT. This gives the protein CATRRGRDSPLHF. The full variable domain, rest sourced from reference TRBV2 and TRBJ1-6, is EPEVTQTPSHQVTQMGQEVILRCVPISNHLYFYWYRQILGQKVEFLVSFYNNEISEKSEIFDDQFSVERPDGSNFTLKIRSTKLEDSAMYFCATRRGRDSPLHFGNGTRLTVT.

With respect to this clone: Distinct nucleotide sequences in the sample also encode this CDR3. The chain combines TRBV28 with TRBJ1-1; perhaps TRBD1 as D (5 bases). The CDR3 runs to 14 residues. Per germline, CDR1 MDHEN and CDR2 SYDVKM. The V end was cut by 3 bases, the J end by 5 bases, with 13 bases between. The CDR3, as DNA: TGTGCCAGCAGTTTGTCGGGCGGGGGTACTGAAGCTTTCTTT. Translating gives CASSLSGGGTEAFF. Full variable domain (missing parts from reference TRBV28 and TRBJ1-1): DVKVTQSSRYLVKRTGEKVFLECVQDMDHENMFWYRQDPGLGLRLIYFSYDVKMKEKGDIPEGYSVSREKKERFSLILESASTNQTSMYLCASSLSGGGTEAFFGQGTRLTVV.

This chain links TRBV28 with TRBJ1-2, with 11 bases that match TRBD1. The CDR3 is made up of 16 amino acids. Germline V lookup: CDR1 MDHEN, CDR2 SYDVKM. The ends lost 6 bases at V and 1 base at J; junction bases unmatched: 7. The CDR3, as DNA: TGTGCCAGCAGCCAGAGGACAGGGGGCTTTAACTATGGCTACACCTTC. It codes for CASSQRTGGFNYGYTF.

The rearrangement joins TRBV6-5 to TRBJ2-1; 8 bases agree with TRBD1. Germline lookup yields CDR1 MNHEY and CDR2 SVGAGI. The trim removed 6 bases at V and 3 bases at J, leaving 7 bases unmatched. The CDR3 runs 15 residues. The CDR3 DNA sequence: TGTGCCAGCAGATTGGACAGGGTGGACTACAATGAGCAGTTCTTC. Its translation: CASRLDRVDYNEQFF.

This clone was detected only once. The chain carries TRBV6-2 or TRBV6-3 and TRBJ1-2; D not certain. CDR3 length: 14 residues. Trimming shortened V by 3 bases and J by 0 bases, and 8 bases separated the two germline ends. The V gene's germline CDR1 is MNHEY and CDR2 SVGEGT. The CDR3 sequence: CASSYAVANYGYTF. The CDR3 DNA reads TGTGCCAGCAGTTATGCCGTAGCTAACTATGGCTACACCTTC.

The chain recombines TRBV27 with TRBJ1-1; D is uncertain. This CDR3 has 14 residues. Germline V gene sequence: CDR1 MNHEY, CDR2 SMNVEV (reference sequence). V dropped 5 bases and J dropped 0 bases, with 10 bases sitting between them. The DNA of the CDR3 is TGTGCCAGCAGTGACCCCCCATTGAACACTGAAGCTTTCTTT. Protein sequence: CASSDPPLNTEAFF.

The gene calls are TRBV20-1 and TRBJ2-2; D might be TRBD1 (6 bases). CDR1 DFQATT and CDR2 SNEGSKA come from the germline V gene (reference sequence). The ends were cut back, 6 bases at V and 16 bases at J, with 18 bases in the middle. CDR3 length equals 11 residues. DNA of the CDR3: TGCAGTGCGAGCGAGGGGGTCGCCCGGTTTTTT. Protein sequence: CSASEGVARFF.

V and J are TRBV20-1 and TRBJ2-1; D might be TRBD2 (5 bases). There are 16 residues in the CDR3. Germline V gene lookup returns CDR1 DFQATT and CDR2 SNEGSKA (reference sequence). Trimming took off 3 bases at V and 5 bases at J, with 20 bases between the two ends. CDR3 region: CSASRKGLARDNEQFF. Here the CDR3 DNA reads TGCAGTGCTAGTAGGAAAGGGCTAGCCCGAGACAATGAGCAGTTCTTC.

This clone has only one observation. V is TRBV7-9 and J is TRBJ1-3; the D gene is possibly TRBD1 (5 bases). The length of the CDR3 is 14 residues. V was pared by 5 bases and J by 0 bases, with 8 bases between. Germline CDR1 is SEHNR and CDR2 is FQNEAQ (reference sequence). CDR3 sequence reads: CASSPDNSGNTIYF. The DNA of the CDR3 is TGTGCCAGCAGCCCGGACAACTCTGGAAACACCATATATTTT.

The table lists this clone with a count of one. This chain connects TRBV27 to TRBJ2-7; 8 nucleotides agree with TRBD1. V gave up 6 bases and J gave up 4 bases; unmatched junction bases: 5. CDR1 is MNHEY, CDR2 SMNVEV, per germline (reference sequence). There are 13 residues in the CDR3. CDR3 nucleotide sequence: TGTGCCAGCAGAGGACAGGGCCTGTACGAGCAGTACTTC. Its protein is CASRGQGLYEQYF.

This chain's CDR3 is CASSRYEQYF. CDR3 coding DNA: TGTGCCAGCAGTAGATACGAGCAGTACTTC. The chain recombines TRBV28 with TRBJ2-7; D uncertain. V was pared by 5 bases and J by 4 bases, with 3 bases between. This CDR3 is built from 10 residues. Per the germline V gene, CDR1 is MDHEN and CDR2 is SYDVKM.

V and J are TRBV27 and TRBJ2-3; TRBD2 agrees at 10 bases. J lost 5 bases, V lost 6 bases, and 11 bases had no gene match. This CDR3 is built from 16 residues. Germline loops: CDR1 MNHEY, CDR2 SMNVEV (reference sequence). CDR3 sequence reads: CASRFSGGSPRDTQYF. The CDR3 coding sequence is TGTGCCAGCAGGTTTAGCGGGGGGTCCCCCCGAGATACGCAGTATTTT.

This chain uses TRBV5-4 with TRBJ2-5, with D perhaps TRBD1 or TRBD2 (5 bases each). Between the trimmed V and J ends, which lost 5 bases and 4 bases, there was a span of 18 bases. Germline CDR1 and CDR2: SGHNT and YYREEE (reference sequence). The CDR3 loop spans 15 amino acids. DNA for the CDR3: TGTGCCAGCAGTCGGTTGCAGGGTGGAGGAGAGACCCAGTACTTC. This gives the protein CASSRLQGGGETQYF.

The V gene is TRBV10-3, the J gene TRBJ2-2; D remains ambiguous. Per the germline V gene, CDR1 is ENHRY and CDR2 is SYGVKD. V lost 0 bases, J lost 3 bases, and 5 bases lay in between. This CDR3 is built from 14 residues. As DNA, the CDR3 is TGTGCCATCAGTGAGTCTACGGACACCGGGGAGCTGTTTTTT. Residues: CAISESTDTGELFF.

The gene calls are TRBV13 and TRBJ2-1; 7 bases agree with TRBD2. After removal of 3 bases from V and 5 bases from J, the junction contained 13 bases not matched to a gene. The CDR3 contains 17 residues. Germline CDR1 and CDR2: PRHDT and FYEKMQ (reference sequence). CDR3 protein: CASSFMPGTITHNEQFF. DNA for the CDR3: TGTGCCAGCAGCTTCATGCCCGGGACTATTACCCACAATGAGCAGTTCTTC.

The chain carries TRBV5-6 and TRBJ2-7; D assignment may be TRBD1 or TRBD2 (6 bases each). Germline assignment: CDR1 SGHDT and CDR2 YYEEEE. The CDR3 loop spans 12 amino acids. The germline V and J ends were trimmed by 0 bases and 7 bases, with 8 bases remaining between them. CDR3 in amino acids: CASSLGGGEQYF. CDR3 sequence (DNA): TGTGCCAGCAGCTTGGGAGGGGGGGAGCAGTACTTC.

This chain's CDR3 is CASRQGAAAFF. The DNA of the CDR3 is TGTGCCAGTAGACAGGGGGCTGCTGCTTTCTTT. This chain connects TRBV19 to TRBJ1-1; 9 bases agree with TRBD1. The CDR3 totals 11 residues. CDR1 is LNHDA, CDR2 SQIVND, per germline (reference sequence). V shed 6 bases, J shed 11 bases, and the junction held 4 bases outside the gene matches.

The rearrangement links TRBV29-1 to TRBJ2-7; TRBD1 agrees at 8 bases. V was clipped by 4 bases and J by 5 bases; unmatched bases: 1. The CDR3 is 11 amino acids. Germline CDR1 is SQVTM and CDR2 is ANQGSEA. The CDR3 DNA reads as TGCAGCGTTGGACAGGGGAACGAGCAGTACTTC. Its protein is CSVGQGNEQYF.

V usage is TRBV13 and J usage is TRBJ2-5; 7 bases are a match to TRBD2. The V gene's germline CDR1 is PRHDT and CDR2 FYEKMQ (reference sequence). Unmatched junction bases numbered 12, after V lost 5 bases and J lost 6 bases. There are 15 residues in the CDR3. The CDR3 sequence: CASSLRGEGVKTQYF. The DNA for the CDR3 is TGTGCCAGCAGCCTACGGGGGGAGGGTGTGAAGACCCAGTACTTC.

Only one count was recorded for this clone. This chain connects TRBV28 to TRBJ2-1; 10 bases agree with TRBD2. The CDR3 has 15 residues. Germline CDR1 is MDHEN and CDR2 is SYDVKM. After removal of 5 bases from V and 10 bases from J, the junction contained 11 bases not matched to a gene. The CDR3 region is CASSRGTSALGEQFF. The CDR3 coding sequence is TGTGCCAGCAGTCGCGGGACTAGCGCCTTGGGAGAGCAGTTCTTC. Using reference TRBV28 and TRBJ2-1 for the parts outside the CDR3, the full variable domain is DVKVTQSSRYLVKRTGEKVFLECVQDMDHENMFWYRQDPGLGLRLIYFSYDVKMKEKGDIPEGYSVSREKKERFSLILESASTNQTSMYLCASSRGTSALGEQFFGPGTRLTVL.

The chain uses TRBV30 and TRBJ2-1; 7 bases are shared with TRBD2. V lost 0 bases to trimming and J lost 6 bases; unmatched junction nucleotides: 5. CDR1 and CDR2 (germline): GTSNPN, SVGIG (reference sequence). The CDR3 sequence is 14 residues long. The CDR3 DNA reads TGTGCCTGGAGTGTGGGAGGGGCTTCCAATGAGCAGTTCTTC. Its protein product is CAWSVGGASNEQFF.

The chain is built from TRBV14 and TRBJ2-1; a weak D match, TRBD1 (6 bases). The CDR3 has 13 amino acids. Germline V gene sequence: CDR1 SGHDN, CDR2 FVKESK. V lost 7 bases and J lost 10, with 17 bases in between. CDR3 coding DNA: TGTGCCAGCAACCACGACAGGCTTCACGAGCAGTTCTTC. Translating it yields CASNHDRLHEQFF.

V is TRBV19 and J is TRBJ1-5; 8 nucleotides agree with TRBD1. The CDR3 is 13 amino acids. Per the germline V gene, CDR1 is LNHDA and CDR2 is SQIVND (reference sequence). With V trimmed by 8 bases and J by 7 bases, 7 bases remained unmatched. In DNA form, the CDR3 reads TGTGCCAGTGGAAGACAGGGGAGGCAGCCCCAGCATTTT. This gives the protein CASGRQGRQPQHF.

This clone was counted at least ten times. The genes are TRBV28 and TRBJ1-5, with D maybe TRBD1 (5 bases). Germline lookup yields CDR1 MDHEN and CDR2 SYDVKM. Trimming cost V 5 bases and J 0 bases, with 17 bases left between them. This CDR3 is 17 amino acids long. CDR3 protein: CASSPSGRLYSNQPQHF. The CDR3 DNA reads TGTGCCAGCAGTCCCTCGGGACGCCTCTATAGCAATCAGCCCCAGCATTTT.

This chain joins TRBV7-2 and TRBJ2-5; a weak D match, TRBD2 (5 bases). The germline V gene encodes CDR1 SGHTA and CDR2 FQGNSA. The CDR3 consists of 11 residues. Trimming shortened V by 5 bases and J by 9 bases, and 10 bases separated the two germline ends. The chain's CDR3 is CASSLGLPQYF. DNA of the CDR3: TGTGCCAGCAGCCTAGGACTGCCCCAGTACTTC.

The table lists this clone with a count of one. The rearrangement joins TRBV4-1 to TRBJ1-4; 8 bases agree with TRBD1. The V segment lost 1 base and the J segment 8 bases; nucleotides outside the gene matches: 9. The CDR3 consists of 16 residues. CDR1 MGHRA and CDR2 YSYEKL come from the germline V gene. As DNA, the CDR3 is TGCGCCAGCAGCCAAGGATCCCAGGGGGCGAGAGAAAAACTGTTTTTT. Protein sequence: CASSQGSQGAREKLFF.

This clone has a single count. As DNA, the CDR3 is TGTGCCAGTAGTATAAAAAGCTCCAGCGGGATAAGCAATCAGCCCCAGCATTTT. Its translation is CASSIKSSSGISNQPQHF. This chain joins TRBV19 and TRBJ1-5; D call uncertain. This CDR3 comprises 18 residues. CDR1 and CDR2 (germline): LNHDA, SQIVND (reference sequence). V shed 2 bases and J shed 1 base, with 18 bases lying between them.